Listed here is a single T cell receptor (beta chain). Antigen: not known. These data come from a study of cytomegalovirus exposure and HLA in healthy donors. A multiplex PCR was run with 60 Vbeta primers and 13 Jbeta primers. The assay was immunoSEQ multiplex PCR, and TCRdb's table has in-frame clones only and misses some. The data contain under 150,000 clones, less than 90% of them seen just once; the ten biggest clones take up more than 2%. Study-level points and caveats: High sensitivity and specificity were reportedly achieved when the classifier diagnosed cytomegalovirus status. For TCR beta chains, V- and J-gene trimming was later linked to a missense DCLRE1C variant. Under in vitro conditions, a few CMV-associated chains were confirmed as specific for CMV antigens. In a later analysis, at a false discovery rate of 0.05, roughly 18,000 TCR beta sequences were associated with HLA alleles.

Germline CDR1 SGHVS, CDR2 FQNEAQ. The CDR3 runs 14 residues. V was trimmed by 2 bases and J by 2 bases, leaving 7 bases between them. Sequenced input: PBMCs. The chain links TRBV7-8 to TRBJ2-1, with TRBD2 as a possible D gene (5 bases). This TCR came from a boy aged 2 to 10 in good health and CMV-seronegative. The CDR3 region is CASSLRGPYNEQFF. The CDR3, as DNA: TGTGCCAGCAGCTTACGAGGGCCCTACAATGAGCAGTTCTTC.